The 10 T cell receptor beta chains in this list originate from one sample, sequenced in a study of a mutant IDH1 vaccine in newly diagnosed glioma. Sample time point: baseline, week 1 (first vaccination visit). Noted treatment: pre-vaccination baseline after standard-of-care therapy. Sequencing used immunoSEQ multiplex PCR; TCRdb keeps in-frame clones, though not all of them. This table holds some 90,000 clones, around 79% found once. The sequencing here drew on PBMCs, taken from a glioma patient treated with radiotherapy, temozolomide or both. The receptors come from a man aged 35-49 years with glioma. Some clones in this sample may be carry-over from other donors' samples.

The J gene is TRBJ1-1, the V gene TRBV5-1; D is uncertain. V lost 1 base to trimming and J lost 1 base, with 8 bases between them. Germline CDR1 SGHRS, CDR2 YFSETQ. This CDR3 is 14 amino acids long. CDR3 nucleotide sequence: TGCGCCAGCAGCTTGAACAGAGCGAACACTGAAGCTTTCTTT. Its protein is CASSLNRANTEAFF.

The chain combines TRBV7-2 with TRBJ2-7, with no clear D. Per germline, CDR1 SGHTA and CDR2 FQGNSA. The length of the CDR3 is 13 residues. The germline V and J ends were trimmed by 3 bases and 6 bases, with 12 bases remaining between them. The CDR3 DNA is TGTGCCAGCAGCTTGAACTTTCGGGTCGAGCAGTACTTC. Translation gives CASSLNFRVEQYF. Full variable domain (rest looked up from reference TRBV7-2 and TRBJ2-7): GAGVSQSPSNKVTEKGKDVELRCDPISGHTALYWYRQSLGQGLEFLIYFQGNSAPDKSGLPSDRFSAERTGGSVSTLTIQRTQQEDSAVYLCASSLNFRVEQYFGPGTRLTVT.

The rearrangement joins TRBV7-9 to TRBJ2-7, with 7 nucleotides matching TRBD1. The J segment lost 3 bases and the V segment lost 3 bases, leaving 5 bases of the junction unmatched. The CDR3 contains 14 residues. Germline CDR1 and CDR2: SEHNR and FQNEAQ (reference sequence). CDR3 in DNA: TGTGCCAGCAGCTTGGACGGGACAGTCTACGAGCAGTACTTC. It yields the protein CASSLDGTVYEQYF.

V gene TRBV5-1 combines with J gene TRBJ2-2, with D unresolved. The CDR3 contains 14 residues. The ends were cut back, 0 bases at V and 6 bases at J, with 9 bases in the middle. CDR1 and CDR2 from the germline V gene are SGHRS and YFSETQ. The CDR3 DNA follows: TGCGCCAGCAGCTTGGACGTAGCCGCCGGGGAGCTGTTTTTT. The encoded protein is CASSLDVAAGELFF.

The chain joins TRBV15 to TRBJ2-7, with 7 bases that match TRBD1. V lost 1 base and J lost 4; bases outside the gene matches: 7. This CDR3 is built from 15 residues. Germline CDR1 LNHNV, CDR2 YYDKDF (reference sequence). The CDR3 sequence: CATSRGGGVVYEQYF. As DNA, the CDR3 is TGTGCCACCAGCAGAGGAGGGGGCGTGGTGTACGAGCAGTACTTC.

This clone was seen a single time. The genes are TRBV2 and TRBJ1-5, with 8 bases matching TRBD1. V dropped 6 bases and J dropped 2; count of bases not matched to a gene: 6. The CDR3 sequence is 15 residues long. Germline assignment: CDR1 SNHLY and CDR2 FYNNEI. Here the CDR3 reads CASSRQGRGNQPQHF. CDR3 nucleotide sequence: TGTGCCAGCAGCCGACAGGGGAGAGGCAATCAGCCCCAGCATTTT. The whole variable domain, remainder taken from reference TRBV2 and TRBJ1-5, is EPEVTQTPSHQVTQMGQEVILRCVPISNHLYFYWYRQILGQKVEFLVSFYNNEISEKSEIFDDQFSVERPDGSNFTLKIRSTKLEDSAMYFCASSRQGRGNQPQHFGDGTRLSIL.

The gene calls are TRBV12-1 and TRBJ2-7; the table's D gene call, TRBD2, was not cross checked with the DNA. TRBV12-1 is recorded as a pseudogene. The CDR3 runs to 17 residues. The CDR3 nucleotides read TGTGCCAGCAGACTTCGCTCGGATGGAGGACTCTCCTACGAGCAGTACTTC. It codes for CASRLRSDGGLSYEQYF.

This clone has just a few counts. The chain combines TRBV18 with TRBJ2-7; D remains unclear. The CDR3 loop spans 14 amino acids. Germline V CDR1 and CDR2: KGHSH, LQKENI. V was shortened by 1 base and J by 3 bases, with 10 bases between the two germline ends. The CDR3 protein is CASSPRGLGYEQYF. CDR3 DNA: TGTGCCAGCTCACCACGCGGTTTGGGCTACGAGCAGTACTTC.

This clone was counted only a few times. This chain connects TRBV13 to TRBJ1-5; 9 bases fit TRBD1. Germline CDR1 and CDR2: PRHDT and FYEKMQ (reference sequence). This CDR3 has 16 amino acids. Trimming at V came to 2 bases and at J to 2 bases, leaving 4 bases not matched to a gene. CDR3 sequence (DNA): TGTGCCAGCAGCTTACGACAGGGGGGCGGCAATCAGCCCCAGCATTTT. Protein product: CASSLRQGGGNQPQHF.

V and J are TRBV7-9 and TRBJ1-1, with D possibly being TRBD1 (5 bases). The CDR3 covers 12 residues. Germline assignment: CDR1 SEHNR and CDR2 FQNEAQ (reference sequence). V lost 0 bases, J lost 13 bases, and 12 bases lay in between. CDR3 amino acids: CASSLARGGGFF. In DNA, the CDR3 is TGTGCCAGCAGCTTAGCGCGCGGGGGTGGTTTCTTT.